The next 32 T cell receptor beta chains were all read from a single sample in a study. TCRdb ran MiXCR on the 5' RACE reads and lists one entry per CDR3 protein. The sample lists over 30,000 distinct CDR3 sequences, roughly 24% occurring once. Material for sequencing was naive CD4+ T cells sorted from a lymph node. Subset reported: naive CD4+ T cells, CD4+CD45RA+CD25-. All receptors derive from a female donor with breast cancer.

This chain joins TRBV12-3 or TRBV12-4 and TRBJ2-3; 9 nucleotides align to TRBD1. This CDR3 is 15 amino acids long. The V segment lost 11 bases and the J segment 6 bases; nucleotides outside the gene matches: 15. The CDR3 loop reads CAGTSRGQGGDTQYF. DNA of the CDR3: TGTGCCGGCACCTCACGGGGACAGGGAGGGGATACGCAGTATTTT.

The J gene is TRBJ2-3, the V gene TRBV3-1, with D hard to call. Trimming removed 1 base at V and 9 bases at J, with 14 bases between. The V gene's germline CDR1 is LGHDT and CDR2 YNNKEL (reference sequence). The CDR3 covers 14 residues. Written as DNA, the CDR3 is TGTGCCAGCAGCCAAGTTTCCGTGGGTGCAACGCAGTATTTT. Translating it yields CASSQVSVGATQYF.

This clonotype has just a few counts. The V gene is TRBV5-1, the J gene TRBJ2-1; D perhaps matches TRBD1 (7 bases). V was trimmed by 4 bases and J by 1 base, leaving 15 bases between them. Germline V CDR1 and CDR2: SGHRS, YFSETQ. The CDR3 covers 16 residues. The CDR3 is CASSPQGGISYNEQFF. The CDR3 DNA follows: TGCGCCAGCAGCCCCCAGGGGGGCATTTCCTACAATGAGCAGTTCTTC.

This clonotype was recorded many times. Relative to the germline gene, one junction end is altered; a read error may explain this. The V call is TRBV4-3, the J call TRBJ2-7; 7 positions match TRBD1. From germline, CDR1 is LGHNA and CDR2 YSLEER. The CDR3 has 10 amino acids. In nucleotides, the CDR3 is TGCGCCAGCAGCCCCGGGACAGAAAACTTC. Its protein is CASSPGTENF.

CDR3 nucleotides: TGTGCCAGCAGTCTCCGTTCGCGGGAGAACACCGGGGAGCTGTTTTTT. Translated, it gives CASSLRSRENTGELFF. The rearrangement joins TRBV12-3 or TRBV12-4 to TRBJ2-2, with D perhaps TRBD2 (6 bases). This CDR3 comprises 16 residues. The V and J ends lost 5 bases and 1 base respectively, with 14 bases between them.

The chain carries TRBV7-3 and TRBJ2-1, with a possible D match to TRBD1 (7 bases). The CDR3 is 15 residues long. Looked up from germline, CDR1 is SGHTA and CDR2 is FQGTGA. V lost 5 bases to trimming and J lost 5 bases, with 16 bases between them. CDR3 coding DNA: TGTGCCAGCAGCCCCGCGACAGGGAGGAACAATGAGCAGTTCTTC. It yields the protein CASSPATGRNNEQFF.

A few counts support this clonotype. J is TRBJ2-1 and V is TRBV5-1; no reliable D call. V was pared by 0 bases and J by 7 bases, with 11 bases between. Germline V gene data show CDR1 as SGHRS and CDR2 as YFSETQ. The CDR3 totals 14 residues. CDR3 DNA: TGCGCCAGCAGCTTGGGTTTGCAAGGTAATGAGCAGTTCTTC. It encodes CASSLGLQGNEQFF.

This clonotype was found a few times. V gene TRBV7-6 combines with J gene TRBJ2-3; D remains ambiguous. V lost 3 bases and J 0 bases, leaving 7 bases between the germline ends. The V gene's germline CDR1 is SGHVS and CDR2 FNYEAQ. The CDR3 totals 14 residues. The CDR3 spells CASSFGPSTDTQYF. As DNA, the CDR3 is TGTGCCAGCAGCTTCGGGCCCAGCACAGATACGCAGTATTTT.

The chain combines TRBV20-1 with TRBJ1-6; weak D call: TRBD1 (6 bases). This CDR3 contains 20 residues. From germline, CDR1 is DFQATT and CDR2 SNEGSKA (reference sequence). V was trimmed by 0 bases and J by 0 bases, leaving 21 bases between them. The CDR3 reads CSARDRGRGFRSSYNSPLHF. In DNA, the CDR3 is TGCAGTGCTAGAGATCGTGGCAGGGGATTCCGTAGCTCCTATAATTCACCCCTCCACTTT.

This chain uses TRBV20-1 with TRBJ2-7, with TRBD1 as a possible D gene (6 bases). This CDR3 has 15 amino acids. Germline V lookup: CDR1 DFQATT, CDR2 SNEGSKA (reference sequence). Trimming cost V 6 bases and J 4 bases, with 22 bases left between them. The CDR3 DNA sequence: TGCAGTGCGCTGAACCCGGGACACCATGAATACGAGCAGTACTTC. It encodes CSALNPGHHEYEQYF.

This chain links TRBV5-5 with TRBJ1-1; unclear D gene. The CDR3 runs 13 residues. Germline CDR1 SGHKS, CDR2 YYEKEE (reference sequence). Trimming shortened V by 3 bases and J by 1 base, and 7 bases separated the two germline ends. In nucleotides, the CDR3 is TGTGCCAGCAGCTCCCACACGAACACTGAAGCTTTCTTT. Its protein is CASSSHTNTEAFF.

This clonotype was recorded a few times. The junction does not match germline at one end; this may be a read error. This chain links TRBV12-3 or TRBV12-4 with TRBJ2-1; 9 nucleotides line up with TRBD2. The CDR3 consists of 14 residues. The CDR3, as DNA: TGTGCCAGCAGTCTAGCGGGACTAGACAATGAGCAGTTCTTC. The encoded protein is CASSLAGLDNEQFF.

The V and J genes are TRBV11-2 and TRBJ2-6, with D unclear. Trimming removed 8 bases from V and 0 bases from J, with 8 bases in between. Germline V gene lookup returns CDR1 SGHAT and CDR2 FQNNGV. This CDR3 spans 14 amino acids. In nucleotides, the CDR3 is TGTGCCAGCCGTGGAGTCTCTGGGGCCAACGTCCTGACTTTC. Residues: CASRGVSGANVLTF.

In the case of this clonotype: At one boundary the junction diverges from the germline segment, which might be a read error. The genes are TRBV20-1 and TRBJ2-1, with 7 bases aligning to TRBD2. Germline CDR1 and CDR2: DFQATT and SNEGSKA (reference sequence). The CDR3 loop spans 13 amino acids. The CDR3 DNA sequence: TGCAGTGCTAGAGATCCGGCTAGCGGACCTGTAAGGTTC. This encodes CSARDPASGPVRF.

This clonotype has at least ten counts. The chain has TRBV15 and TRBJ2-2; D could derive from TRBD1 or TRBD2 (5 bases each). There are 16 residues in the CDR3. Germline lookup yields CDR1 LNHNV and CDR2 YYDKDF (reference sequence). The V end was cut by 8 bases, the J end by 2 bases, with 18 bases between. The CDR3 protein is CATGHTGTTNTGELFF. The CDR3 DNA reads TGTGCCACCGGACATACCGGGACCACAAACACCGGGGAGCTGTTTTTT. The whole variable domain, filled in from reference TRBV15 and TRBJ2-2, reads DAMVIQNPRYQVTQFGKPVTLSCSQTLNHNVMYWYQQKSSQAPKLLFHYYDKDFNNEADTPDNFQSRRPNTSFCFLDIRSPGLGDTAMYLCATGHTGTTNTGELFFGEGSRLTVL.

This clonotype was seen many times. This chain links TRBV9 with TRBJ2-2; D is unclear. The CDR3 is 12 residues long. Trimming removed 4 bases at V and 5 bases at J, with 6 bases between. Germline CDR1 and CDR2: SGDLS and YYNGEE. This CDR3 reads CASSTDTGELFF. DNA of the CDR3: TGTGCCAGCAGCACTGATACCGGGGAGCTGTTTTTT.

The chain links TRBV2 to TRBJ2-3; 11 nucleotides agree with TRBD2. V gave up 6 bases and J gave up 5 bases; unmatched junction bases: 10. Germline CDR1 and CDR2: SNHLY and FYNNEI. This CDR3 has 16 amino acids. CDR3 sequence reads: CASRVVAGGLVDTQYF. The CDR3 DNA reads TGTGCCAGCAGAGTCGTAGCGGGGGGGCTCGTAGATACGCAGTATTTT.

Turning to this clonotype: A much larger clone differs by one base, so this may be a read error. The V and J genes are TRBV6-5 and TRBJ1-6; weak D call: TRBD1 (5 bases). The CDR3 sequence is 15 residues long. Germline values: CDR1 MNHEY, CDR2 SVGAGI. Trimming stripped 11 bases from V and 7 bases from J, with 21 bases between. The CDR3, as DNA: TGTGCCGGCAACCGATTAGGGGCAGAAAATTCACCCCTCCACTTT. Translation gives CAGNRLGAENSPLHF.

This clonotype was counted ten times or more. At one of its ends the junction is not consistent with the germline gene, which may arise from a read error. J is TRBJ1-5 and V is TRBV7-7; D ambiguous. The CDR3 contains 18 residues. Germline V gene data show CDR1 as SSHAT and CDR2 as FNYEAQ (reference sequence). This chain's CDR3 is CASSLDRRQAYSNQPQHF. In nucleotides, the CDR3 is TGTGCTAGCAGCTTAGATCGTAGGCAGGCTTATAGCAATCAGCCCCAGCATTTT.

This clonotype occurred many times. CDR3 loop: CASSYEAFF. As DNA, the CDR3 is TGTGCCAGCAGTTATGAAGCTTTCTTT. This chain joins TRBV6-6 and TRBJ1-1; D call uncertain. This CDR3 region has 9 residues. Trimming removed 3 bases at V and 7 bases at J, with 0 bases between. Germline loops: CDR1 MNHNY, CDR2 SVGAGI (reference sequence).

This clonotype was seen many times. V gene TRBV20-1 combines with J gene TRBJ1-6; a possible D gene is TRBD1 (5 bases). V gave up 6 bases and J gave up 5 bases, with 14 bases separating them. Germline V gives CDR1 DFQATT, CDR2 SNEGSKA (reference sequence). CDR3 length equals 14 residues. Here the CDR3 reads CSARRDANNSPLHF. CDR3 sequence (DNA): TGCAGTGCCCGAAGGGACGCAAATAATTCACCCCTCCACTTT.

This clonotype has ten or more counts. This chain connects TRBV20-1 to TRBJ2-7, with D perhaps TRBD2 (6 bases). The CDR3 is made up of 14 amino acids. Germline CDR1 is DFQATT and CDR2 is SNEGSKA (reference sequence). V was clipped by 5 bases and J by 0 bases, with 14 bases between them. CDR3 sequence (DNA): TGCAGTGCTGGCGGGACCGGGTCCTCCTACGAGCAGTACTTC. It is translated as CSAGGTGSSYEQYF.

Only one count was recorded for this clonotype. A much bigger clone sits one base away, suggesting this may be a read error. The gene calls are TRBV28 and TRBJ1-2, with a tentative D call TRBD1 (5 bases). CDR3 length equals 13 residues. CDR1 and CDR2 (germline): MDHEN, SYDVKM. In DNA form, the CDR3 reads TGTGCCAGCAGCGCAGGGATGGGCTATGGCTACAACTTC. Amino acids: CASSAGMGYGYNF.

The genes are TRBV6-1 and TRBJ2-5; a possible D gene is TRBD1 (5 bases). This CDR3 comprises 14 residues. V lost 0 bases and J 2 bases, leaving 7 bases between the germline ends. Germline V gives CDR1 MNHNS, CDR2 SASEGT. The CDR3 DNA is TGTGCCAGCAGTGAAGCACCAGGGCAAGAGACCCAGTACTTC. Translated, it gives CASSEAPGQETQYF.

For this clonotype: A much larger clone is a single base away; this may be a read error. The V call is TRBV6-1, the J call TRBJ1-1; D is perhaps TRBD1 (6 bases). CDR1 and CDR2 from the germline V gene are MNHNS and SASEGT. This CDR3 comprises 14 residues. Trimming stripped 7 bases from V and 4 bases from J, with 16 bases between. In nucleotides, the CDR3 is TGTGCCAGCACCTTGTGGGGAGGGGGCACTGAAGCTTTCTTT. Amino acid sequence: CASTLWGGGTEAFF.

The chain combines TRBV20-1 with TRBJ2-3; D not certain. V was trimmed by 0 bases and J by 2 bases, leaving 15 bases between them. This CDR3 is 16 amino acids long. The germline V gene has CDR1 DFQATT and CDR2 SNEGSKA (reference sequence). The CDR3 sequence: CSAREKMEWVTDTQYF. The CDR3 DNA sequence: TGCAGTGCTAGAGAAAAAATGGAGTGGGTCACAGATACGCAGTATTTT.

This clonotype was seen repeatedly, ten times or more. This chain links TRBV27 with TRBJ2-7, with 8 bases aligning to TRBD1. The CDR3 sequence is 16 residues long. The V and J ends lost 0 bases and 7 bases, in that order; junction bases with no gene match: 11. The germline CDR1 and CDR2 sequences are MNHEY and SMNVEV (reference sequence). The CDR3 sequence is CASSLSTDRVPGEQYF. As DNA, the CDR3 is TGTGCCAGCAGTTTATCGACGGACAGGGTACCCGGAGAGCAGTACTTC.

In this sample, this clonotype turned up a few times. This chain's CDR3 is CASSYEMGAEAFF. CDR3 nucleotides: TGCGCCAGCAGCTACGAAATGGGCGCTGAAGCTTTCTTT. V gene TRBV4-3 combines with J gene TRBJ1-1; D is ambiguous. CDR1 LGHNA and CDR2 YSLEER come from the germline V gene. This CDR3 is 13 amino acids long. V was pared by 5 bases and J by 6 bases, with 13 bases between.

This clonotype was observed a few times. CDR3 region: CASSPEGAGRLAMNTEAFF. The CDR3 region has the DNA TGTGCCAGCAGTCCTGAGGGGGCGGGGAGGCTTGCAATGAACACTGAAGCTTTCTTT. The V and J genes are TRBV6-5 and TRBJ1-1, with 7 bases fitting TRBD1. This CDR3 is built from 19 residues. The ends lost 5 bases at V and 0 bases at J; junction bases unmatched: 18. From germline, CDR1 is MNHEY and CDR2 SVGAGI.

This clonotype was seen only a few times. The chain carries TRBV5-1 and TRBJ1-6, with D unresolved. Germline CDR1 is SGHRS and CDR2 is YFSETQ. The CDR3 length is 14 residues. The V end was cut by 0 bases, the J end by 9 bases, with 10 bases between. This CDR3 is CASSLEQYRSPLHF. The DNA of the CDR3 is TGCGCCAGCAGCTTGGAACAGTATCGTTCACCCCTCCACTTT.

This clonotype was found many times. The chain uses TRBV20-1 and TRBJ2-3, with 8 bases aligning to TRBD1. Germline assignment: CDR1 DFQATT and CDR2 SNEGSKA (reference sequence). V lost 6 bases, J lost 6 bases, and 2 bases stayed unmatched. The length of the CDR3 is 11 residues. The CDR3 nucleotides are TGCAGTGCCCGGACAGGGGATACGCAGTATTTT. Protein product: CSARTGDTQYF.

In this sample, this clonotype turned up a few times. This rearrangement joins TRBV3-1 to TRBJ2-2; D unclear. V was shortened by 6 bases and J by 4 bases, with 6 bases between the two germline ends. CDR1 is LGHDT and CDR2 is YNNKEL in the germline V gene (reference sequence). The CDR3 consists of 12 residues. CDR3 residues: CASRDFTGELFF. In DNA, the CDR3 is TGTGCCAGCAGAGACTTCACCGGGGAGCTGTTTTTT.